The next 7 T cell receptor beta chains were all read from a single sample in a study of a mutant IDH1 vaccine in newly diagnosed glioma (dated by TCRdb to 2020 to 2023). The library was prepared using the immunoSEQ multiplex PCR assay. The source is immuneACCESS, and TCRdb retained only in-frame sequences with V and J called. Part of the clones is not carried over; for the studies checked, unresolved V genes explain less than half of this, and the remainder is unexplained. The sample table lists about 33,000 clones, 70% to 90% of them with a count of one. The ten largest clones take up more than 2.5% of the sample. The time point label, as the study defines it: week 23, last vaccination. Each vaccine dose, consisting of 300 ug of a 20-mer mutant IDH1 peptide in Montanide, was administered subcutaneously with topical imiquimod. These receptors have no known antigen. The sample here was PBMCs, taken from a glioma patient whose treatment included an IDH1 peptide vaccine. The receptor set was obtained from a man in his forties with glioma.

The CDR3 sequence: CASSFKGPSTDTQYF. DNA of the CDR3: TGTGCCAGCAGTTTCAAGGGTCCGAGCACAGATACGCAGTATTTT. The V gene is TRBV5-4, the J gene TRBJ2-3; the D is unclear. V lost 5 bases, J lost 0 bases, and 13 bases lay in between. CDR3 length: 15 amino acids. Germline V CDR1 and CDR2: SGHNT, YYREEE (reference sequence).

This clone counts as medium-sized. The chain uses TRBV29-1 and TRBJ1-1; weak D call: TRBD1 (5 bases). Trimming took off 0 bases at V and 3 bases at J, with 8 bases between the two ends. The CDR3 loop spans 13 amino acids. Germline lookup yields CDR1 SQVTM and CDR2 ANQGSEA. CDR3 DNA sequence: TGCAGCGTTGAAGAGGGGGGGGACACTGAAGCTTTCTTT. Translation gives CSVEEGGDTEAFF.

V is TRBV28 and J is TRBJ2-1, with 13 bases matching TRBD2. With 3 bases clipped from V and 2 bases from J, the junction kept 7 bases outside the gene matches. The CDR3 contains 18 residues. Germline V gene sequence: CDR1 MDHEN, CDR2 SYDVKM. The CDR3 reads CASSFWTSGSSAYNEQFF. The CDR3 DNA sequence: TGTGCCAGCAGTTTCTGGACTAGCGGGAGTAGCGCCTACAATGAGCAGTTCTTC.

The chain combines TRBV9 with TRBJ2-1, with D unclear. CDR3 length: 15 amino acids. Trimming removed 0 bases from V and 7 bases from J, with 14 bases in between. Per germline, CDR1 SGDLS and CDR2 YYNGEE. CDR3 nucleotide sequence: TGTGCCAGCAGCGTAGCTTACGGTTTGCGGAATGAGCAGTTCTTC. It is translated as CASSVAYGLRNEQFF.

V gene TRBV30 combines with J gene TRBJ2-5, with TRBD1 identical over 11 bases. V lost 0 bases to trimming and J lost 1 base; unmatched junction nucleotides: 4. Germline CDR1 is GTSNPN and CDR2 is SVGIG (reference sequence). The CDR3 extends over 16 amino acids. The CDR3 spells CAWSVPGQGAQETQYF. CDR3 DNA: TGTGCCTGGAGTGTACCCGGACAGGGGGCCCAAGAGACCCAGTACTTC.

This chain connects TRBV9 to TRBJ2-7, with TRBD1 matching 8 bases. The CDR3 length is 14 residues. Looked up from germline, CDR1 is SGDLS and CDR2 is YYNGEE. The V and J ends lost 3 bases and 0 bases, in that order; junction bases with no gene match: 2. For the CDR3, the DNA is TGTGCCAGCAGCGGGACAGGGAGCTCCTACGAGCAGTACTTC. Encoded protein: CASSGTGSSYEQYF.

V usage is TRBV21-1 and J usage is TRBJ1-3. TRBV21-1 constitutes a pseudogene. The CDR3 totals 18 residues. In DNA form, the CDR3 reads TGTGCCAGCAGCAAGGGCAGTTGCCCCCGGGGCTCTGGAAACACCATATATTTT. Amino acid sequence: CASSKGSCPRGSGNTIYF.